This T cell receptor (beta chain) was profiled in a study of shared clonotypes between healthy human individuals. Study observations and caveats: The expectation was that sequencing depth would affect clonotype sharing among donors.

Details on this clone: Its antigen is unidentified.

Sequencing was performed with immunoSEQ multiplex PCR; in TCRdb, only in-frame clones are kept and a portion is missing. The table shows 1,100,000 or so clones, with 78% occurring only once. The V gene's germline CDR1 is SGHAT and CDR2 FQNNGV. CDR3 size: 13 residues. The V gene lost 2 bases and the J gene lost 8 bases, with 12 bases spanning the gap. The TCR comes from a man younger than 35 in good health. Some clones in this sample may be carry-over from other donors' samples. The V gene is TRBV11-2, the J gene TRBJ1-2; D not certain. Sequencing used memory CD4+ T cells from PBMCs. Subset specified: CD45RA-negative fraction. The CDR3 DNA reads as TGTGCCAGCAGCTTACGGGTAGGGAGCGGCTACACCTTC. Its translation is CASSLRVGSGYTF.